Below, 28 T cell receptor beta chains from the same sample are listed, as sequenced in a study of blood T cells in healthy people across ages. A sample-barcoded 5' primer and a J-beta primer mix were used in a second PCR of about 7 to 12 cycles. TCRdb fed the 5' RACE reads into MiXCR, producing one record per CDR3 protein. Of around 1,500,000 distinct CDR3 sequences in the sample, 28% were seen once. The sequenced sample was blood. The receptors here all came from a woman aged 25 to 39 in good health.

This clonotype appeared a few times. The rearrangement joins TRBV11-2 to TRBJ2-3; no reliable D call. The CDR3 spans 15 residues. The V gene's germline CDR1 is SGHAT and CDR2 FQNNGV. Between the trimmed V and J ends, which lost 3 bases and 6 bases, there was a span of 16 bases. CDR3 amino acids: CASSFNSMESDTQYF. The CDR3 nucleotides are TGTGCCAGCAGCTTTAATTCAATGGAAAGTGATACGCAGTATTTT. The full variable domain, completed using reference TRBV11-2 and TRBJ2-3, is EAGVAQSPRYKIIEKRQSVAFWCNPISGHATLYWYQQILGQGPKLLIQFQNNGVVDDSQLPKDRFSAERLKGVDSTLKIQPAKLEDSAVYLCASSFNSMESDTQYFGPGTRLTVL.

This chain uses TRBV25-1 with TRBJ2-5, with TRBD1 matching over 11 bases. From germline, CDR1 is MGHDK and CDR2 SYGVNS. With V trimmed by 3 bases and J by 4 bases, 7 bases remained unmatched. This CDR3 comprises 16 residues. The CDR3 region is CASSDLGQGARETQYF. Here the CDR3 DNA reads TGTGCCAGCAGTGACCTAGGACAGGGGGCAAGAGAGACCCAGTACTTC.

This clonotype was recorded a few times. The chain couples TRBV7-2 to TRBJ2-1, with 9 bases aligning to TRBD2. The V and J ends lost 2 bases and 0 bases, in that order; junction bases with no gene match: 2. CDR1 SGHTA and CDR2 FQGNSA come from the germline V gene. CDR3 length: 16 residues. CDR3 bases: TGTGCCAGCAGCTTAATTAGCGGGAGCTCCTACAATGAGCAGTTCTTC. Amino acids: CASSLISGSSYNEQFF.

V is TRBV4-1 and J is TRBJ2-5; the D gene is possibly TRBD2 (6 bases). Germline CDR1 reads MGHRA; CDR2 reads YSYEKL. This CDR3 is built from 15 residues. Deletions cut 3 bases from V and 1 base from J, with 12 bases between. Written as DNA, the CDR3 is TGCGCCAGCAGCCACCGGGGACTCCCCCAAGAGACCCAGTACTTC. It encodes CASSHRGLPQETQYF.

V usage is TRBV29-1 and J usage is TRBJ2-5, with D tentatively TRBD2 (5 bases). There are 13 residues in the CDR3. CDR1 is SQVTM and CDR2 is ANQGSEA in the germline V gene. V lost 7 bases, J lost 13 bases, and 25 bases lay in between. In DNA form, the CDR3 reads TGCAGCGCCGAGTTGCCTGGCTCATGGGAGCGGTACTTC. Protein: CSAELPGSWERYF.

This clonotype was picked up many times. The CDR3 sequence is CSARDGSTYNEQFF. CDR3 coding DNA: TGCAGTGCTCGGGACGGGAGCACCTACAATGAGCAGTTCTTC. The V call is TRBV20-1, the J call TRBJ2-1, with a weak D call TRBD2 (6 bases). Trimming stripped 5 bases from V and 2 bases from J, with 13 bases between. The CDR3 totals 14 residues. Germline loops: CDR1 DFQATT, CDR2 SNEGSKA (reference sequence).

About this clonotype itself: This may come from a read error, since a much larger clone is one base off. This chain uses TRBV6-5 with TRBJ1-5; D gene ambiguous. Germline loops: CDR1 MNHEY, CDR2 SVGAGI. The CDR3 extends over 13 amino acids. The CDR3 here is CAGSYQRNQPQHF. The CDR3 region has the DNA TGTGCCGGCAGTTACCAGCGGAATCAGCCCCAGCATTTT.

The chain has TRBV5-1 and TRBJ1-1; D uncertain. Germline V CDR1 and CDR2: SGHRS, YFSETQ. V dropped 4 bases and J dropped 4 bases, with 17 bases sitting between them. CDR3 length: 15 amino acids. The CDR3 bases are TGCGCCAGCAGCCCTAGTTTCGTGCTCGGCACTGAAGCTTTCTTT. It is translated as CASSPSFVLGTEAFF.

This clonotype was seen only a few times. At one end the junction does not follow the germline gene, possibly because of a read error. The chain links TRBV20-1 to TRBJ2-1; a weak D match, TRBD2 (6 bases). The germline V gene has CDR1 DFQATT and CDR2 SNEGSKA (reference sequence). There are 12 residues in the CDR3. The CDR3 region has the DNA TGCAGTGCTAGCCGGGGGAACAAGGAGCAGTTCTTC. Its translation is CSASRGNKEQFF.

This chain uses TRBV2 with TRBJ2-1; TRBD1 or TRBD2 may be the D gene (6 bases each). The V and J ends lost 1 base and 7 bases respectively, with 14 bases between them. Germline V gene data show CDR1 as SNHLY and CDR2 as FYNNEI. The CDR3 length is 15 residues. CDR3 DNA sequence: TGTGCCAGCAGTGAAGAGGGGGGACGATTAAATGAGCAGTTCTTC. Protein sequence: CASSEEGGRLNEQFF.

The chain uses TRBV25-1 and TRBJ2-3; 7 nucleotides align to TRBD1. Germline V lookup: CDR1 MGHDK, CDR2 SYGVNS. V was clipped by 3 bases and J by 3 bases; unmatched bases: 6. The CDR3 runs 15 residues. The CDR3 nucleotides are TGTGCCAGCAGTGACACCGGGACAGCGACAGATACGCAGTATTTT. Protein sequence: CASSDTGTATDTQYF.

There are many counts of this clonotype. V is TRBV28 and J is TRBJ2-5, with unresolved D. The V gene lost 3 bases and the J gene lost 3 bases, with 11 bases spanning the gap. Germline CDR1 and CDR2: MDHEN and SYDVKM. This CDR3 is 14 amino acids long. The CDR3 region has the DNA TGTGCCAGCAGTTTTTTCGGCAGAGAAGAGACCCAGTACTTC. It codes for CASSFFGREETQYF.

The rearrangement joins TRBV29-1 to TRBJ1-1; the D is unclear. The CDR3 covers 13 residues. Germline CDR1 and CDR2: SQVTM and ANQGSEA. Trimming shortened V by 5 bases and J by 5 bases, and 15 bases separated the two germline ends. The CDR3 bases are TGCAGCGTTCTGTTCACTCTTGGGACTGAAGCTTTCTTT. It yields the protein CSVLFTLGTEAFF.

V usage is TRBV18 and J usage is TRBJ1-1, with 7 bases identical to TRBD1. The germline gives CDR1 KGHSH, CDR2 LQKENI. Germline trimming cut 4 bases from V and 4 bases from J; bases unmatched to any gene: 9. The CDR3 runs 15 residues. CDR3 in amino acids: CASSLTGVTSTEAFF. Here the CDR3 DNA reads TGTGCCAGCTCACTAACAGGGGTTACGAGCACTGAAGCTTTCTTT.

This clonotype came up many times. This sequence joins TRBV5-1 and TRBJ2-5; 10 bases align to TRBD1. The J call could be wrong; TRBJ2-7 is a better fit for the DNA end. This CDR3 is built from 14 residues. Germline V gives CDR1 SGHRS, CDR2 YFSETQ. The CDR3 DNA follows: TGCGCCAGCACCCCTGGACAGGGGGAAAACGAGCAGTACTTC. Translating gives CASTPGQGENEQYF.

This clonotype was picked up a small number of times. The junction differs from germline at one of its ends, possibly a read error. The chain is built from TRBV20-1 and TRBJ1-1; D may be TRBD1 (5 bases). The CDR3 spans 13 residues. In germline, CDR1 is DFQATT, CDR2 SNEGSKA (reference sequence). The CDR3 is CSAQAGLDTETFF. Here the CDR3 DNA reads TGCAGTGCTCAGGCGGGGTTGGACACTGAAACTTTCTTT.

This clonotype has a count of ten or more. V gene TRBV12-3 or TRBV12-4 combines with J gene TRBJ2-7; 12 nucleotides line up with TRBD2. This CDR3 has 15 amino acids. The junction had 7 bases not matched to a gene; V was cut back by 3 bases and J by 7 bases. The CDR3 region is CASSFGTSGPLEQYF. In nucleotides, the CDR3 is TGTGCCAGCAGTTTCGGGACTAGCGGGCCTTTAGAGCAGTACTTC.

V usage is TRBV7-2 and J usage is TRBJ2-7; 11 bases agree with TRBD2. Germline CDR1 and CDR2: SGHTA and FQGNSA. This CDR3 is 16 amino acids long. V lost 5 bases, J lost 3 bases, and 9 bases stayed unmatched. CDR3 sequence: CTSSAPSGGLFYEQYF. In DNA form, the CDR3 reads TGTACCAGCAGCGCCCCTAGCGGGGGGCTCTTCTACGAGCAGTACTTC.

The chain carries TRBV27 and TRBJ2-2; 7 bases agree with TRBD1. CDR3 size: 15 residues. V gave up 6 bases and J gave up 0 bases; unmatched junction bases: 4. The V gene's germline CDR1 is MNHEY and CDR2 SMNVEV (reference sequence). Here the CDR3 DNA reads TGTGCCAGCAGGACCGGGACAGCGAACACCGGGGAGCTGTTTTTT. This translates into CASRTGTANTGELFF.

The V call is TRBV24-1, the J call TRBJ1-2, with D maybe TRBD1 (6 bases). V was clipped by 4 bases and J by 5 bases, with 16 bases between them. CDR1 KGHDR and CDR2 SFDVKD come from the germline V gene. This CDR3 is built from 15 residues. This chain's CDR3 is CATSDDSDRTYGYTF. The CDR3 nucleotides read TGTGCCACCAGTGACGACTCGGACAGAACATATGGCTACACCTTC.

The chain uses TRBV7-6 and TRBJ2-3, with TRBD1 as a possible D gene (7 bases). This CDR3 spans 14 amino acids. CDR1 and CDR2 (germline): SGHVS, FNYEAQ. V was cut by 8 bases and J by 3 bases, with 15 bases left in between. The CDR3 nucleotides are TGTGCCAGCGGGCGGGACAGTAATACAGATACGCAGTATTTT. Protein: CASGRDSNTDTQYF.

The chain's CDR3 is CASGDLGTGTYGYTF. The DNA for the CDR3 is TGTGCTAGTGGGGATCTCGGGACAGGGACGTATGGCTACACCTTC. The rearrangement uses TRBV12-5 and TRBJ1-2, with 9 bases matching TRBD1. This CDR3 has 15 amino acids. Germline trimming cut 6 bases from V and 5 bases from J; bases unmatched to any gene: 10. CDR1 is LGHNT, CDR2 FRNRAP, per germline.

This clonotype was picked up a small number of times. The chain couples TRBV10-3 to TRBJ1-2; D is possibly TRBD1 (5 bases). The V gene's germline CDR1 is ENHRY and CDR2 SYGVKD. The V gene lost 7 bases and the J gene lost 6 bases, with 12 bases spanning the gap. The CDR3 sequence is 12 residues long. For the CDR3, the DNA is TGTGCCATCAAAGGCGGAGGGGATGGCTACACCTTC. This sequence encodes CAIKGGGDGYTF.

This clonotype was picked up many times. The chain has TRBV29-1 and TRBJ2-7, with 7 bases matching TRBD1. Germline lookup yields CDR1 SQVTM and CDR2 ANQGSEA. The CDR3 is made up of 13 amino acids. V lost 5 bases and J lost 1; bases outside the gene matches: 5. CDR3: CSVRQGMSYEQYF. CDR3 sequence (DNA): TGCAGCGTTAGACAGGGTATGTCCTACGAGCAGTACTTC.

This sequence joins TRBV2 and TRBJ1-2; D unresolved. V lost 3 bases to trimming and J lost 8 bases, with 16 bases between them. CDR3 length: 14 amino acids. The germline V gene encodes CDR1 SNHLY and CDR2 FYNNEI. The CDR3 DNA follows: TGTGCCAGCAGTGACTCCCCGGCCCTGGGGGGCTACACCTTC. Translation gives CASSDSPALGGYTF.

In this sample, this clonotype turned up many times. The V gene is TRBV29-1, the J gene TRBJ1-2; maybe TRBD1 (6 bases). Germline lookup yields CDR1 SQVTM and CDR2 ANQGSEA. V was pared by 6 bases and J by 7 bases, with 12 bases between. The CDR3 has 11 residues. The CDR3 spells CSVARGSGYTF. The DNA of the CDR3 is TGCAGCGTCGCCAGGGGTAGTGGCTACACCTTC.

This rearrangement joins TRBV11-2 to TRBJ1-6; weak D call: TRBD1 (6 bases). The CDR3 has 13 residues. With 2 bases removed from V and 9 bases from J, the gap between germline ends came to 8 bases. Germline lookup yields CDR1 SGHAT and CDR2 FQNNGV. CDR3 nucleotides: TGTGCCAGCAGCTTATGGGGGGCTTCACCCCTCCACTTT. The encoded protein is CASSLWGASPLHF.

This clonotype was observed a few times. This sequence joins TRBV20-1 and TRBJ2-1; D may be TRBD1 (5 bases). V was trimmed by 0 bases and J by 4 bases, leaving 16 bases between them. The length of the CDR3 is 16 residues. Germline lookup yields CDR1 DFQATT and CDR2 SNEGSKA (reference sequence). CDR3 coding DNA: TGCAGTGCTAGAGATGTTGGTTTGGGGCCTTACAATGAGCAGTTCTTC. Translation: CSARDVGLGPYNEQFF.